The 20 T cell receptor beta chains below all came from one sample that was sequenced in a study of PD-1 blockade in classical Hodgkin lymphoma (dated by TCRdb to 2018 to 2020). In light of the paper, this sample's time point label describes: cycle 4 day 1 (C4D1), after 6 weeks of nivolumab. All trial patients had relapsed after autologous stem cell transplantation, with cohorts A, B and C differing in prior brentuximab vedotin exposure. Library creation used the immunoSEQ multiplex PCR assay. TCRdb provides this immuneACCESS table in a form limited to in-frame rearrangements. Some clones are lacking; in checked studies, under half of them reflect an unresolved V gene, and why the rest are absent is not known. The sample has under 60,000 clones on record, about nine tenths of them singletons. The top ten clones comprise approximately 6.8% of the sample. The source material was peripheral blood mononuclear cells (PBMCs), sampled before the fourth cycle of nivolumab. These receptors were taken from a human donor with classical Hodgkin lymphoma.

This chain links TRBV7-6 with TRBJ1-2, with no clear D. The CDR3 sequence is 13 residues long. Germline values: CDR1 SGHVS, CDR2 FNYEAQ. Trimming removed 2 bases from V and 8 bases from J, with 12 bases in between. In nucleotides, the CDR3 is TGTGCCAGCAGCTTAACGAGGGCGACGGGCTACACCTTC. As protein: CASSLTRATGYTF. Full variable domain (rest looked up from reference TRBV7-6 and TRBJ1-2): GAGVSQSPRYKVTKRGQDVALRCDPISGHVSLYWYRQALGQGPEFLTYFNYEAQQDKSGLPNDRFSAERPEGSISTLTIQRTEQRDSAMYRCASSLTRATGYTFGSGTRLTVV.

The rearrangement links TRBV27 to TRBJ2-1; the D is unclear. With 2 bases removed from V and 2 bases from J, the gap between germline ends came to 7 bases. There are 14 residues in the CDR3. Germline loops: CDR1 MNHEY, CDR2 SMNVEV (reference sequence). CDR3 sequence reads: CASSLSSTYNEQFF. CDR3 sequence (DNA): TGTGCCAGCAGTTTAAGTTCTACCTACAATGAGCAGTTCTTC.

The gene calls are TRBV19 and TRBJ2-2; 7 bases map to TRBD2. Germline assignment: CDR1 LNHDA and CDR2 SQIVND (reference sequence). After removal of 3 bases from V and 3 bases from J, the junction contained 4 bases not matched to a gene. The CDR3 totals 15 residues. CDR3 sequence (DNA): TGTGCCAGTAGTATGACTAGCAGAGACACCGGGGAGCTGTTTTTT. Its translation is CASSMTSRDTGELFF.

The V and J genes are TRBV7-8 and TRBJ2-1, with D uncertain. CDR3 length equals 12 residues. Germline CDR1 is SGHVS and CDR2 is FQNEAQ. Trimming took 1 base from V and 4 from J, leaving 2 bases between them. The CDR3 loop reads CASSLGYNEQFF. For the CDR3, the DNA is TGTGCCAGCAGCTTAGGATACAATGAGCAGTTCTTC.

The chain links TRBV6-6 to TRBJ2-1; 9 bases fit TRBD2. The V gene end was trimmed by 5 bases and the J gene end by 4 bases; junction bases not matched to a gene: 6. Germline V CDR1 and CDR2: MNHNY, SVGAGI (reference sequence). CDR3 size: 15 residues. The CDR3 is CASSGAGGRYNEQFF. As DNA, the CDR3 is TGTGCCAGCAGTGGTGCGGGGGGGAGGTACAATGAGCAGTTCTTC.

The CDR3 spells CASSQGGLGNEQYF. For the CDR3, the DNA is TGTGCCAGCAGCCAAGGGGGCCTTGGGAACGAGCAGTACTTC. This rearrangement joins TRBV6-6 to TRBJ2-7; 7 nucleotides match TRBD1. This CDR3 spans 14 amino acids. J lost 5 bases, V lost 6 bases, and 10 bases had no gene match. CDR1 is MNHNY, CDR2 SVGAGI, per germline (reference sequence).

The V and J genes are TRBV9 and TRBJ1-2, with unresolved D. The V end lost 0 bases, the J end lost 4 bases, and 7 bases lay between the germline ends. This CDR3 contains 13 residues. Germline-derived CDR1 and CDR2 are SGDLS and YYNGEE. The CDR3 protein is CASSVGGSYGYTF. As DNA, the CDR3 is TGTGCCAGCAGCGTAGGGGGAAGCTATGGCTACACCTTC.

This chain uses TRBV21-1 with TRBJ1-1; the listed D gene, TRBD1, was not tested against the DNA. TRBV21-1 is noted as a pseudogene. The length of the CDR3 is 17 residues. In DNA form, the CDR3 reads TGTGCCAGCAGCAGAGGGGAAGCAGGGGGTACTAACACTGAAGCTTTCTTT. Protein product: CASSRGEAGGTNTEAFF.

The V and J genes are TRBV4-1 and TRBJ2-3; no reliable D call. The CDR3 extends over 15 amino acids. Germline lookup yields CDR1 MGHRA and CDR2 YSYEKL. Trimming took 0 bases from V and 2 from J, leaving 9 bases between them. The CDR3 region is CASSQDWVVTDTQYF. In DNA, the CDR3 is TGCGCCAGCAGCCAAGATTGGGTAGTCACAGATACGCAGTATTTT.

This clone came up a few times. The V and J genes are TRBV7-2 and TRBJ1-2, with 8 nucleotides matching TRBD1. The length of the CDR3 is 14 residues. Germline loops: CDR1 SGHTA, CDR2 FQGNSA. Trimming took 5 bases from V and 5 from J; bases not matched to a gene: 7. The CDR3 nucleotides read TGTGCCAGCAGCCCAGGACAGGGAGATTATGGCTACACCTTC. Translation gives CASSPGQGDYGYTF.

The CDR3: CASSQGTGYEQYF. The CDR3 DNA sequence: TGCGCCAGCAGCCAAGGGACAGGCTACGAGCAGTACTTC. The gene calls are TRBV4-3 and TRBJ2-7, with 7 positions matching TRBD1. Losses at the gene ends were 1 base for V and 3 bases for J; bases not matched to a gene: 0. The germline gives CDR1 LGHNA, CDR2 YSLEER. The CDR3 spans 13 residues.

V gene TRBV9 combines with J gene TRBJ1-3; TRBD1 matches 8 bases. CDR3 length: 16 amino acids. Germline CDR1 SGDLS, CDR2 YYNGEE. The trim removed 3 bases at V and 4 bases at J, leaving 9 bases unmatched. The CDR3 DNA reads as TGTGCCAGCAGCGAAGGGGACAGGCAATTGGGAAACACCATATATTTT. Its translation is CASSEGDRQLGNTIYF.

The J gene is TRBJ1-1, the V gene TRBV11-2; D is undetermined. V was shortened by 6 bases and J by 4 bases, with 12 bases between the two germline ends. Germline values: CDR1 SGHAT, CDR2 FQNNGV. The CDR3 spans 13 residues. CDR3 coding DNA: TGTGCCAGCAGTCCGATGGGAAGCACTGAAGCTTTCTTT. Translated: CASSPMGSTEAFF.

This clone was counted a single time. This CDR3 reads CSATQSIAMGETQYF. In DNA, the CDR3 is TGCAGCGCCACCCAGTCGATCGCAATGGGAGAGACCCAGTACTTC. The chain couples TRBV29-1 to TRBJ2-5; the D is unclear. This CDR3 has 15 amino acids. Germline V lookup: CDR1 SQVTM, CDR2 ANQGSEA. V lost 7 bases to trimming and J lost 4 bases, with 22 bases between them.

The chain uses TRBV5-4 and TRBJ1-2; TRBD1 is a possible D gene (5 bases). The V gene lost 3 bases and the J gene lost 8 bases, with 23 bases spanning the gap. Germline V lookup: CDR1 SGHNT, CDR2 YYREEE (reference sequence). CDR3 length: 16 residues. The CDR3 DNA reads TGTGCCAGCAGCTCCCCCGGGGGTGATCCAACGGAGGGCTACACCTTC. Its translation: CASSSPGGDPTEGYTF.

V gene TRBV27 combines with J gene TRBJ2-3, with a weak D call TRBD2 (5 bases). CDR3 length: 13 residues. Trimming pared 8 bases from V and 10 bases from J, leaving 19 bases between. Germline V gene lookup returns CDR1 MNHEY and CDR2 SMNVEV (reference sequence). The CDR3 protein is CASRRGDPYAQYF. DNA for the CDR3: TGTGCCAGCCGCCGGGGTGATCCCTATGCGCAGTATTTT.

This chain joins TRBV19 and TRBJ1-2, with TRBD1 as a possible D gene (5 bases). V lost 7 bases to trimming and J lost 0 bases, with 18 bases between them. This CDR3 has 16 residues. The germline CDR1 and CDR2 sequences are LNHDA and SQIVND (reference sequence). Here the CDR3 reads CASTISQGRANYGYTF. CDR3 in DNA: TGTGCCAGTACAATTTCCCAGGGCCGAGCTAACTATGGCTACACCTTC.

This clone was seen a single time. The rearrangement uses TRBV5-5 and TRBJ1-1, with D perhaps TRBD1 (5 bases). Per the germline V gene, CDR1 is SGHKS and CDR2 is YYEKEE (reference sequence). Between the trimmed V and J ends, which lost 5 bases and 4 bases, there was a span of 18 bases. CDR3 length: 15 residues. This CDR3 is CASSLVGPVSTEAFF. CDR3 sequence (DNA): TGTGCCAGCAGTCTCGTGGGGCCAGTCAGCACTGAAGCTTTCTTT.

This rearrangement joins TRBV19 to TRBJ1-2; maybe TRBD1 (6 bases). Germline CDR1 and CDR2: LNHDA and SQIVND (reference sequence). This CDR3 has 13 residues. V lost 8 bases and J 4 bases, leaving 14 bases between the germline ends. The CDR3 DNA follows: TGTGCCAGTTCCCAGACAGGTAGCTATGGCTACACCTTC. Protein product: CASSQTGSYGYTF.

The J gene is TRBJ2-3, the V gene TRBV27; D unresolved. V shed 0 bases and J shed 1 base, with 5 bases lying between them. CDR3 length equals 14 residues. Germline lookup yields CDR1 MNHEY and CDR2 SMNVEV (reference sequence). This chain's CDR3 is CASSLSRGTDTQYF. Here the CDR3 DNA reads TGTGCCAGCAGTTTATCCCGGGGCACAGATACGCAGTATTTT.